Sequencing of this T cell receptor (beta chain) was carried out in a study of CD8 T cells in ankylosing spondylitis listed by TCRdb under 2017. The study in broad terms: T cell receptor beta repertoires were profiled in healthy donors and ankylosing spondylitis patients so that disease-linked TCR variants could be found. Peripheral blood samples were taken, and synovial fluid was additionally collected from ankylosing spondylitis patients. The full study cohort was made up of about 24 ankylosing spondylitis patients and 108 healthy donors.

The paper as a whole reports these results and caveats: A TCR beta motif made up of roughly eight highly homologous amino acid variants appeared to be characteristic of blood from ankylosing spondylitis patients. Some TCR beta motif variants had previously been reported in synovial fluid and blood of reactive arthritis patients, which suggested common disease-initiation mechanisms. The disease-linked clones were reported as significantly enriched in matched synovial fluid samples from ankylosing spondylitis patients. A CD8+ phenotype was shown by the disease-linked clones, which were found at relatively low frequencies in peripheral blood.

This clonotype was counted between two and nine times. No antigen is known for it. No much larger clonotype is one base removed from it; base qualities were not supplied. The run used an Illumina HiSeq 2500. TCR beta libraries were prepared by quantitative 5'-RACE with molecular barcodes. Turning to the authors' computational methods: To identify disease-linked TCR variants, a new computational method was used, one built on a probabilistic model of VDJ rearrangement. TCRdb reworked the public reads: Q25 trimming with fastp, MiXCR clone assembly, productive beta chains retained. Entries that share a CDR3 protein sequence are merged under the most common genes and DNA. The V and J calls here are based on TCRdb, not the publication. For this sample there are about 250,000 distinct CDR3 sequences; 30% to 35% appear just once. The ten largest clones represent roughly 4% of the sample. The sample comprised blood, either unsorted or a sorted T cell fraction (not recorded which). The receptor was derived from a male donor with ankylosing spondylitis or in good health (not recorded which).

CDR3 sequence: CASSFGASGVSNTQYF. The nucleotide sequence reads as follows: TGTGCCAGCAGTTTTGGGGCTAGCGGGGTGTCAAATACGCAGTATTTT. The chain was built from TRBV12-3 or TRBV12-4 and TRBJ2-3; 9 bases in the junction line up with TRBD2. The CDR3, from cysteine to phenylalanine, totals 16 residues. The DNA shown is the 48-base CDR3, in frame from base 1. The V end gives up 3 bases and the J end 7 bases, leaving 11 bases in the junction not matched to a gene.